These T cell receptor beta chains were read from a single sample in a study of T cell clones after liver transplantation. TCRdb keeps only in-frame clones here, not all; method: immunoSEQ multiplex PCR. The top ten hold more than 2% of the sample, which has 40,000 to 55,000 clones, roughly 86% seen once. The sample here was CD4+ T cells from blood, taken 24 months after liver transplant. These receptors were obtained from a human patient who received a liver transplant. Some T cells may originate from the graft donor. CDR3s include the opening cysteine and the closing phenylalanine or tryptophan. Fields, in order: V gene, clone size, D gene, J gene, CDR3 DNA, CDR3 protein. A D gene is named only where the DNA matches it firmly. Some rows mark clone size as missing; the rest say once, few, many or name a class of expanded clone.

TRBV29-1	few	NA	TRBJ1-1	TGCAGCGTCGCGAACACTGAAGCTTTCTTT	CSVANTEAFF
TRBV27	NA	TRBD2	TRBJ2-1	TGTGCCAGCAGTTTATCCGTGGGGACTAGTATGTATGAGCAGTTCTTC	CASSLSVGTSMYEQFF
TRBV5-4	NA	NA	TRBJ2-5	TGTGCCAGCAGCTTGGGACTGAACGAGAGAAGTCAGTACTTC	CASSLGLNERSQYF
TRBV28	NA	TRBD1	TRBJ2-5	TGTGCCAGCAGTCCCATGGACAGGGTCGGAGAGACCCAGTACTTC	CASSPMDRVGETQYF
TRBV27	NA	NA	TRBJ2-5	TGTGCCAGCAGTTTGTTGTCAGGGGCCTTAGAGACCCAGTACTTC	CASSLLSGALETQYF
TRBV7-2	NA	NA	TRBJ2-2	TGTGCCAGCAGCGGAGGGACAGCCAAGAACACCGGGGAGCTGTTTTTT	CASSGGTAKNTGELFF
TRBV6-5	few	NA	TRBJ1-2	TGTGCCAGCAGTCCCCAGGGTTTCGGCTACACCTTC	CASSPQGFGYTF
TRBV6-5	NA	TRBD2	TRBJ2-7	TGTGCCACAACACCGGGGGGGGTCCGGGGCGAGCAGTACTTC	CATTPGGVRGEQYF
TRBV5-4	once	TRBD1	TRBJ1-5	TGTGCCAGCAGCCATGGGACAGCTGATAGCAATCAGCCCCAGCATTTT	CASSHGTADSNQPQHF
TRBV6-1	few	NA	TRBJ2-7	TGTGCCAGCAGTGAAGGGGGGCTAGCCCCCTACGAGCAGTACTTC	CASSEGGLAPYEQYF
TRBV4-1	NA	TRBD2	TRBJ2-2	TGCGCCAGCAGCCGTACTATTAGACTAGCGGGAGTGGCGGAGCTGTTTTTT	CASSRTIRLAGVAELFF
TRBV6-5	NA	NA	TRBJ1-5	TGTGCCAGCAGTCTACAGGGCTCTAATCAGCCCCAGCATTTT	CASSLQGSNQPQHF
TRBV27	NA	TRBD2	TRBJ2-1	TGTGCCAGCAGTTTTGGGCGGGGGGGCCTCGCGAGTGAGCAGTTCTTC	CASSFGRGGLASEQFF
TRBV20-1	once	NA	TRBJ2-5	TGCAGTGCTACGGGCGAGACCCAGTACTTC	CSATGETQYF
TRBV7-6	NA	TRBD2	TRBJ2-5	TGTGCCAGCAGCCTAGGGCGTGGGGGAGGGTTCCAAGAGACCCAGTACTTC	CASSLGRGGGFQETQYF
TRBV9	NA	NA	TRBJ1-3	TGTGCCAGCAGCGTAGACACCCCGTCCGGGACCCTGAACACCATATATTTT	CASSVDTPSGTLNTIYF
TRBV7-2	NA	NA	TRBJ1-1	TGTGCCAGCAGCCCCCGACCCTCGGGGACTGAAGCTTTCTTT	CASSPRPSGTEAFF
TRBV6-1	NA	NA	TRBJ2-1	TGTGCCAGCAGTGAATGGGGCGGGATGGGCTCCTACAATGAGCAGTTCTTC	CASSEWGGMGSYNEQFF